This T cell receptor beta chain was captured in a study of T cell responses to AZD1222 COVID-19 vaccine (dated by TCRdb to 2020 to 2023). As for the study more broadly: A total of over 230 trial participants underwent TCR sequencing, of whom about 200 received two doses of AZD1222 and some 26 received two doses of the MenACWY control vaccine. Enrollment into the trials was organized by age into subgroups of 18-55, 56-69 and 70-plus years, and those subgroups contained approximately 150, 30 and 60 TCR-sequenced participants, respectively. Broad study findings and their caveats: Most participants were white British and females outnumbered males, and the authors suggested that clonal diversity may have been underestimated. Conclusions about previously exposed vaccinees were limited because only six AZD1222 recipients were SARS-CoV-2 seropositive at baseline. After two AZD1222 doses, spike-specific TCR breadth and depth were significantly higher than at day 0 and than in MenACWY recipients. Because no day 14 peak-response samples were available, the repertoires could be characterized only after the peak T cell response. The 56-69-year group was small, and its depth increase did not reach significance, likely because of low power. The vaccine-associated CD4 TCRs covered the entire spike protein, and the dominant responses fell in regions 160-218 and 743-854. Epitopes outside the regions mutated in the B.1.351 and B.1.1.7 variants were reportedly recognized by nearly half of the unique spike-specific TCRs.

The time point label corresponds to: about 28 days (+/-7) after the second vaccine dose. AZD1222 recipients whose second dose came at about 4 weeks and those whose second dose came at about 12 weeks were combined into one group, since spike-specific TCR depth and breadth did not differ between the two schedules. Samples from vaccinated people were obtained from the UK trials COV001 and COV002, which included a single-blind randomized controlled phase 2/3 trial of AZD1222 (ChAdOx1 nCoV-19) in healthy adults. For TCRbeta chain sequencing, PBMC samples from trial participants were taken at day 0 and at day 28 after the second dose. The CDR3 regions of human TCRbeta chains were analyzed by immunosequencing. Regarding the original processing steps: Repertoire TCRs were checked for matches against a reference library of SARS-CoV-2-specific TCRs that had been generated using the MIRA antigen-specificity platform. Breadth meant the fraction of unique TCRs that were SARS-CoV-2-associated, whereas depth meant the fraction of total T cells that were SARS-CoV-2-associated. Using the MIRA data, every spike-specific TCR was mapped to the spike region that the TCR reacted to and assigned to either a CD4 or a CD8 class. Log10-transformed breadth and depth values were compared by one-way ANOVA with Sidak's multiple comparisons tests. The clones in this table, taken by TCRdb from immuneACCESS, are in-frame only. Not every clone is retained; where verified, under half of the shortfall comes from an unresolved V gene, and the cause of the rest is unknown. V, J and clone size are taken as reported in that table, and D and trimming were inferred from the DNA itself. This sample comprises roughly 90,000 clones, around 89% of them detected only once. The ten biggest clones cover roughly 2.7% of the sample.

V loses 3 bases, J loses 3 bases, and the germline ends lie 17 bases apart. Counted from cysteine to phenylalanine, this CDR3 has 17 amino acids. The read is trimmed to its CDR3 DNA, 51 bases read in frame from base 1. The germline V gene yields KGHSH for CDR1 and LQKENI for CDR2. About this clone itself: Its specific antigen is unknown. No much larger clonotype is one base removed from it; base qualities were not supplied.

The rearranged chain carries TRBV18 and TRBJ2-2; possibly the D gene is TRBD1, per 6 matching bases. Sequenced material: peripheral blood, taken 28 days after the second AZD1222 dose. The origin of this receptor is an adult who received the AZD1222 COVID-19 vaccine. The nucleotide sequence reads TGTGCCAGCTCACCTCTCGGGACAAACTCCCACACCGGGGAGCTGTTTTTT. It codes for CASSPLGTNSHTGELFF.